This entry concerns a single TCR beta chain. The data were obtained in a study of response to subunit inactivated influenza vaccine. TCRdb independently ran MiXCR on the RT-PCR reads; one entry per CDR3 protein. The sample has approximately 160,000 distinct CDR3 sequences; about 10% are singletons. Looked up from germline, CDR1 is GTSNPN and CDR2 is SVGIG (reference sequence). Between the trimmed V and J ends, which lost 0 bases and 1 base, there was a span of 4 bases. This CDR3 is built from 13 residues. The TCR originated in a man in his fifties or sixties who received an inactivated influenza vaccine. The source was CD8+ T cells sorted from PBMCs, collected about 24 months after vaccination. The chain has TRBV30 and TRBJ1-5; no clear D. Here the CDR3 reads CAWSVLSNQPQHF. In DNA form, the CDR3 reads TGTGCCTGGAGTGTACTGAGCAATCAGCCCCAGCATTTT.